This T cell receptor (beta chain) stems from a study of blood T cell repertoires in COVID-19. Study-level background: Material from acute and convalescent COVID-19 was sourced from the United States, Italy and Spain. T cells, B-cell-depleted T cells, or PBMCs provided the cDNA or gDNA that served as material.

How the authors handled the data: Nucleated cell counts were estimated from reference gene primer amplification. The assay was immunoSEQ multiplex PCR, and TCRdb's table has in-frame clones only and misses some. The V and J calls and clone size were taken over from that table, and D and trimming were inferred from the DNA. The sample lists some 140,000 clones; around 80% were seen once. V lost 2 bases and J 8 bases, leaving 12 bases between the germline ends. The CDR3 spans 14 residues. Germline-derived CDR1 and CDR2 are MGHDK and SYGVNS. This chain uses TRBV25-1 with TRBJ1-4; D is uncertain. The sequence was collected from a man aged 55 to 69 who had recovered from COVID-19. The sequencing input was peripheral blood. CDR3 sequence: CASSEASYSEKLFF. The CDR3 coding sequence is TGTGCCAGCAGTGAAGCTTCTTACAGCGAAAAACTGTTTTTT.